Detailed here is one T cell receptor (beta chain). This entry belongs to a study of T cell changes during pregnancy in multiple sclerosis. The J segment lost 4 bases and the V segment lost 2 bases, leaving 5 bases of the junction unmatched. The CDR3 loop spans 14 amino acids. The germline gives CDR1 SGDLS, CDR2 YYNGEE. Sequenced by immunoSEQ multiplex PCR; TCRdb stores in-frame clones only, minus some. The sample includes about 81,000 clones, over 90% of them seen just once. The origin of this receptor is a female donor with multiple sclerosis, enrolled in a pregnancy study. The sequencing here drew on peripheral blood, taken in the third trimester of pregnancy. The V call is TRBV9, the J call TRBJ2-5; 7 nucleotides align to TRBD2. DNA for the CDR3: TGTGCCAGCAGCGTGGGGGGGGAGGTAGAGACCCAGTACTTC. It codes for CASSVGGEVETQYF.